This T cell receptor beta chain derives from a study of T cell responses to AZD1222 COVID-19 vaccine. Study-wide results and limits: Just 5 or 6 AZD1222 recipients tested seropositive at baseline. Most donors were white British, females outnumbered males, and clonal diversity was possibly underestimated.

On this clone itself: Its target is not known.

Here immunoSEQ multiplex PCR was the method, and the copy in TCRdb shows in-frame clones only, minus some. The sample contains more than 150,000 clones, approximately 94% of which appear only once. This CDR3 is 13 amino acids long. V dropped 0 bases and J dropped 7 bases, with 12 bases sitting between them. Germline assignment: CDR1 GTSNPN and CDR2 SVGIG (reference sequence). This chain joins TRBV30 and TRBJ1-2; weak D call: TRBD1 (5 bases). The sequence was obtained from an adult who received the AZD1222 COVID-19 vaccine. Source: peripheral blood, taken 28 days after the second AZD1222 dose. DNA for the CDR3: TGTGCCTGGAGTGTAGCTCAGGGCGGTGGCTACACCTTC. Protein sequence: CAWSVAQGGGYTF.